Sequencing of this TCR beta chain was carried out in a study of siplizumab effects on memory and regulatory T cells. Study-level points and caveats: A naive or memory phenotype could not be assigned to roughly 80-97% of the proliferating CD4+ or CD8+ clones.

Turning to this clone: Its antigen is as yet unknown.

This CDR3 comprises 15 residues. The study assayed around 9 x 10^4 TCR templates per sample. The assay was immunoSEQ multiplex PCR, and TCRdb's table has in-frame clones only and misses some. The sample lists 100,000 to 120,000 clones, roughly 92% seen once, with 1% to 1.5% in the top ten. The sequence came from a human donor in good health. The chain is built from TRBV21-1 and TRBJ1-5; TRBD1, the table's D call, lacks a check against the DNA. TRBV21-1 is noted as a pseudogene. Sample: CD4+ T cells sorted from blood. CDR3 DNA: TGTGCCAGCAGCAAAGGTCAGGGATCGGATCAGCCCCAGCATTTT. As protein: CASSKGQGSDQPQHF.